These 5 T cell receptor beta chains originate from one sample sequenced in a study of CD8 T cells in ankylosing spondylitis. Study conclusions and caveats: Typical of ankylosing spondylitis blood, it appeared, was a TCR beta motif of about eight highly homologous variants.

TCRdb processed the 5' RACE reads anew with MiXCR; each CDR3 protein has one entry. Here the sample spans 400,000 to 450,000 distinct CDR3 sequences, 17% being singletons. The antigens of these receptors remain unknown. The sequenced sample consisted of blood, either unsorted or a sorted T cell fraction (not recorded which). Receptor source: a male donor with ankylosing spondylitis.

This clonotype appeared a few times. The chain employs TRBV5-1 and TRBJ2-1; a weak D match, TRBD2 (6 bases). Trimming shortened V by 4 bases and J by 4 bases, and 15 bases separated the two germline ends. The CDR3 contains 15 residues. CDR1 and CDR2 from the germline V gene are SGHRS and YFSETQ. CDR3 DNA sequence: TGCGCCAGCAGCCCCCGGGACGGACTATACAATGAGCAGTTCTTC. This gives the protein CASSPRDGLYNEQFF.

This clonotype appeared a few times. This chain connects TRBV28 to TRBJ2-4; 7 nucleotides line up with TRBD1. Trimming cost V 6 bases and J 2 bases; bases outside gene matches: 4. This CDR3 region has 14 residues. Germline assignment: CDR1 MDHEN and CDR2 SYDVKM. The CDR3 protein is CASSTGATKNIQYF. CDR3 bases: TGTGCCAGCAGCACAGGGGCGACCAAAAACATTCAGTACTTC.

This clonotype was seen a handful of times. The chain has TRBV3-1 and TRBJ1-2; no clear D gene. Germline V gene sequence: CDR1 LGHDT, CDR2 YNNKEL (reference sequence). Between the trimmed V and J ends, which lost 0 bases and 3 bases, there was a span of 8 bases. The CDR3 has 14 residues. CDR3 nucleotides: TGTGCCAGCAGCCAAGAACCAGATTACTATGGCTACACCTTC. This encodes CASSQEPDYYGYTF.

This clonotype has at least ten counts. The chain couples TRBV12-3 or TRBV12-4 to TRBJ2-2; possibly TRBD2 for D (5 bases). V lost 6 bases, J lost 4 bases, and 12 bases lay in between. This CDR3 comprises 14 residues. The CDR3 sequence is CASSPPSGTGELFF. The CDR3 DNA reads TGTGCCAGCAGCCCACCCAGCGGCACCGGGGAGCTGTTTTTT.

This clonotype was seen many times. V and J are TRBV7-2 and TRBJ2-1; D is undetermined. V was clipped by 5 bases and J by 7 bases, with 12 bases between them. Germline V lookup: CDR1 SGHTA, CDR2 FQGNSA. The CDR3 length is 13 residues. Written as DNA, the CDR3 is TGTGCCAGCAGCCATACTCTTGGGAATGAGCAGTTCTTC. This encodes CASSHTLGNEQFF.